The entry below gives a single T cell receptor beta chain sequence along with its context. Its cognate antigen is unknown. This sample was included in a study of CD8 T cells in ankylosing spondylitis. The trim removed 6 bases at V and 0 bases at J, leaving 7 bases unmatched. There are 15 residues in the CDR3. The germline CDR1 and CDR2 sequences are SNHLY and FYNNEI. TCRdb reprocessed the 5' RACE reads via MiXCR and lists one record per CDR3 protein. Among 250,000 to 350,000 distinct CDR3 sequences listed, about 20% were seen once. Overall study results and limits: Within ankylosing spondylitis blood, a TCR beta motif made up of several highly homologous variants appeared to be characteristic. From matched ankylosing spondylitis synovial fluid, disease-linked clones were reportedly recovered at significantly enriched levels.

The rearrangement uses TRBV2 and TRBJ2-7, with 8 positions matching TRBD2. The sequenced material came from blood, either unsorted or a sorted T cell fraction (not recorded which). This clonotype was sampled from a female donor with ankylosing spondylitis or in good health (not recorded which). DNA of the CDR3: TGTGCCAGCAGAGACGGGACTAGGGACTCCTACGAGCAGTACTTC. Amino acid sequence: CASRDGTRDSYEQYF.